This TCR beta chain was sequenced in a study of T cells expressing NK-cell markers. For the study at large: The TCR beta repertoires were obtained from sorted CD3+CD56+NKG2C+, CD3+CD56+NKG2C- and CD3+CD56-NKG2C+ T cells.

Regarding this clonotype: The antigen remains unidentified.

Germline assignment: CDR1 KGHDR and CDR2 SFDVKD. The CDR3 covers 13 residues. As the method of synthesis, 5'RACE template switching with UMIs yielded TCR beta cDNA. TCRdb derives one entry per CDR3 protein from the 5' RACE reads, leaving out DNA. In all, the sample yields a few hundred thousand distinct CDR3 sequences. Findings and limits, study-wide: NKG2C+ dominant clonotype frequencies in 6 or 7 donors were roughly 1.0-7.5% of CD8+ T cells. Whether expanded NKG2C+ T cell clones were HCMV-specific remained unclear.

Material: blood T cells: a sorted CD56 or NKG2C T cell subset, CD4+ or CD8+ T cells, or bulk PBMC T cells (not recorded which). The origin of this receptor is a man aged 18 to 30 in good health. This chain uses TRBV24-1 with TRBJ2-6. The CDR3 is CATEKSGANVLTF.